This is a list of T cell receptor beta chains from one sample in a study of metastatic and nonmetastatic thyroid tumors. TCRdb redid the clone calls on the PCR reads using MiXCR. This table holds about 30,000 clones, less than 25% found once. Sequenced sample: blood. Every receptor here comes from a female donor with papillary thyroid cancer or a benign thyroid nodule (not recorded which). Some clones in this sample may be carry-over from other donors' samples. Each CDR3 is given without its conserved first and last residue.

>TRBJ2-7|TRBV27
ASSVSGTGSTLSSYEQY
>TRBJ1-2|TRBV3-1
ASSQDLGPNYGYT
>TRBJ2-7|TRBV4-1
ASSQRVAGKYEQY
>TRBJ1-2|TRBV28
ASREEGARLYGYT
>TRBJ2-1|TRBV18
ASSPAEFEQF
>TRBJ2-1|TRBV6-1
ASSRQGDSNEQF
>TRBJ2-3|TRBV6-1
ASRAGLATSTDTQY
>TRBJ2-5|TRBV25-1
ASSESGDRGKAAQY
>TRBJ2-1|TRBV7-9
ASSLSQGMNEQF
>TRBJ1-1|TRBV20-1
SARQGAQGTEAF
>TRBJ2-7|TRBV7-3
ASSLSQGNDEY
>TRBJ1-5|TRBV6-1
ASSLRDSNQPQH
>TRBJ1-2|TRBV5-6
ASSLRGTLAST
>TRBJ2-1|TRBV9
ASSEHGAGGNEQF
>TRBJ2-5|TRBV6-5
ASSYSRQGEKTQY
>TRBJ1-6|TRBV28
ASANPGTGKHSYNSPLH
>TRBJ2-2|TRBV30
AWSVLGAGELF